What follows is one T cell receptor beta chain and its context. No antigen is known for it. This sample was included in a study of T cells in localized non-small cell lung cancer. Overall study findings and caveats: Appearance in adjacent lung was seen for a median 57 of the top 100 tumor clones. Sequencing was limited to one tumor region, leaving the possibility of heterogeneity open. T cell clonality was highest in uninvolved adjacent lung, above tumor.

Germline CDR1 reads MGHRA; CDR2 reads YSYEKL. CDR3 size: 18 residues. V was pared by 0 bases and J by 0 bases, with 16 bases between. Libraries were prepared by immunoSEQ multiplex PCR; TCRdb keeps only in-frame clonotypes and omits some of them. Of about 5,100 clones detected, under 45% appear once; the ten largest clones hold 16%. The source of this sequence is a man aged 35-75 years with stage I lung adenocarcinoma. The chain recombines TRBV4-1 with TRBJ2-3; tentative D call: TRBD2 (5 bases). Material: lung tumor tissue, obtained before any cancer treatment. The CDR3 reads CASSQDGRRPLSTDTQYF. The CDR3 DNA follows: TGCGCCAGCAGCCAAGATGGTCGGAGGCCCCTAAGCACAGATACGCAGTATTTT.